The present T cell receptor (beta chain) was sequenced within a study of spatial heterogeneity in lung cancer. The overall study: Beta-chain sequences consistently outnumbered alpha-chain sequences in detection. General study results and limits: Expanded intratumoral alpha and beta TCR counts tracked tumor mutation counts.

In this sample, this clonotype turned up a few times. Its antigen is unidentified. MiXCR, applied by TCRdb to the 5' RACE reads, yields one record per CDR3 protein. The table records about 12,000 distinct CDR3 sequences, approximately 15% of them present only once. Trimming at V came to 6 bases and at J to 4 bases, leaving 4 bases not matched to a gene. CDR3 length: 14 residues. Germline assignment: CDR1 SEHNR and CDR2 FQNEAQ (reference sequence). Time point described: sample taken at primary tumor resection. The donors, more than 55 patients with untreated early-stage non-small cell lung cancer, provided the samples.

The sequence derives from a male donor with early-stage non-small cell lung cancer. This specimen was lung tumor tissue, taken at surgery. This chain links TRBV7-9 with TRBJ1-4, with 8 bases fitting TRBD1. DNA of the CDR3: TGTGCCAGCAGGCCAGGGGGCATTAATGAAAAACTGTTTTTT. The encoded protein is CASRPGGINEKLFF.